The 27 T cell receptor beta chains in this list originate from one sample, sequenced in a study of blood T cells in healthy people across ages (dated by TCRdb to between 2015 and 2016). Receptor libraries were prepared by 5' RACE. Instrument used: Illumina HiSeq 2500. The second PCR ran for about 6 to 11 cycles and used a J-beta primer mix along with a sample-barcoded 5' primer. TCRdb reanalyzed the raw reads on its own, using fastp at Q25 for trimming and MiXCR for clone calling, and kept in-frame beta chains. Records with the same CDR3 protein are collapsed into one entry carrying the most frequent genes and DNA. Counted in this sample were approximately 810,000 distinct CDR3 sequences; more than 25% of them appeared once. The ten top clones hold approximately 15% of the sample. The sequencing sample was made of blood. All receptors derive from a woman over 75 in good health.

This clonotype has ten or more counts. The CDR3 is CASSESNSASPLHF. The CDR3 DNA is TGCGCCAGCAGTGAGTCAAACAGCGCCTCACCCCTCCACTTT. The rearrangement uses TRBV10-2 and TRBJ1-6, with unresolved D. Trimming shortened V by 0 bases and J by 10 bases, and 10 bases separated the two germline ends. CDR3 length equals 14 residues. Germline V gene data show CDR1 as WSHSY and CDR2 as SAAADI.

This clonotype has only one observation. This chain's CDR3 is CASRTELNTGELFF. The CDR3 DNA follows: TGTGCCAGCAGAACAGAACTGAACACCGGGGAGCTGTTTTTT. The V and J genes are TRBV6-5 and TRBJ2-2, with unresolved D. Germline V gives CDR1 MNHEY, CDR2 SVGAGI. This CDR3 has 14 residues. V lost 6 bases to trimming and J lost 1 base, with 9 bases between them.

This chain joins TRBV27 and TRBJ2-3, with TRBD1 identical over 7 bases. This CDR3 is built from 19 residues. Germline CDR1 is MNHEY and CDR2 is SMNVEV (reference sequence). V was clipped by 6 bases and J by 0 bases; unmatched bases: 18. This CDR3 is CASSAFGTATKISTDTQYF. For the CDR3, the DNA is TGTGCCAGCAGCGCATTCGGGACAGCTACCAAAATTAGCACAGATACGCAGTATTTT.

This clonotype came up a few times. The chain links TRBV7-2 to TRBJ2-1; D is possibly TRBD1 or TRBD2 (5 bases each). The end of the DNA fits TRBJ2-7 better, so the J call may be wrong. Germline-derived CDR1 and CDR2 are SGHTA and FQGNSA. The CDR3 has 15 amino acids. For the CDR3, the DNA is TGTGCCAGCAGCTCGGACGGGACGAATCACAATGAGCAGTACTTC. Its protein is CASSSDGTNHNEQYF.

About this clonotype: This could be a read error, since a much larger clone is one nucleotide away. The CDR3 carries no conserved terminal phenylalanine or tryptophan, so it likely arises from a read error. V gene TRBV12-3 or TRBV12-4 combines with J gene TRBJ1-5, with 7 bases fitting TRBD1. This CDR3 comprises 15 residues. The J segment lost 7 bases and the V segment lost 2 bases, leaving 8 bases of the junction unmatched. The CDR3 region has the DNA TGTGCCAGCAGTTTAATGACAGGGCAGGGGCAGCCCCAGCATGTT. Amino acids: CASSLMTGQGQPQHV.

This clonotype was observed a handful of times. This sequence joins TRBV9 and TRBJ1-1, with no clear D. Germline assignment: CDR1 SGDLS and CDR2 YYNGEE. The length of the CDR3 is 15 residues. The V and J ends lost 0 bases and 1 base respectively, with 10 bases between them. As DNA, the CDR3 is TGTGCCAGCAGCGTAGCTTGGGCCAGGAACACTGAAGCTTTCTTT. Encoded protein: CASSVAWARNTEAFF.

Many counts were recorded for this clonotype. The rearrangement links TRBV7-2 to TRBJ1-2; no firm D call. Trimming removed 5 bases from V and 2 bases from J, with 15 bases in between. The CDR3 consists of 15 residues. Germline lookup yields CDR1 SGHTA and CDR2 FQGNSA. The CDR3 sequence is CASSPNGRNNYGYTF. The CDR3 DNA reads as TGTGCCAGCAGCCCGAACGGCAGGAACAACTATGGCTACACCTTC.

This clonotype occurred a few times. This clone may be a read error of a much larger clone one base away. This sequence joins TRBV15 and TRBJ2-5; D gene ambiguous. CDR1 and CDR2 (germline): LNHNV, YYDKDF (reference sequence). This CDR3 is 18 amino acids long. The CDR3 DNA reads TGTACCACCAGCAGAGATCCTCGAAGCACTGTCCGAGGAGAGACCCAGTACTTC. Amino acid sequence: CTTSRDPRSTVRGETQYF.

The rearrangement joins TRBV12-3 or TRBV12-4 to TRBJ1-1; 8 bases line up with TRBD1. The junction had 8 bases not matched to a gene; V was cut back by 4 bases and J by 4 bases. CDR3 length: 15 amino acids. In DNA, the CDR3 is TGTGCCAGCAGTTCCAGGACAGGGCGGGGCACTGAAGCTTTCTTT. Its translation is CASSSRTGRGTEAFF.

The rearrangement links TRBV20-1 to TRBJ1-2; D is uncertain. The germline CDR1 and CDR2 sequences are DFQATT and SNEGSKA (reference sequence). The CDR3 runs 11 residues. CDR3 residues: CSTWRAGGYTF. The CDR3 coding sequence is TGCAGCACTTGGAGGGCGGGCGGCTACACCTTC.

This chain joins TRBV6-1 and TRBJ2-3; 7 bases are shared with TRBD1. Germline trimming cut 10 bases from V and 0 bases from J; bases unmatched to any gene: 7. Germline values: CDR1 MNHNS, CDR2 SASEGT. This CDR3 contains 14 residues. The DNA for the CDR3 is TGTGCCACTGCTAGGGGGCCGAGCACAGATACGCAGTATTTT. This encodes CATARGPSTDTQYF.

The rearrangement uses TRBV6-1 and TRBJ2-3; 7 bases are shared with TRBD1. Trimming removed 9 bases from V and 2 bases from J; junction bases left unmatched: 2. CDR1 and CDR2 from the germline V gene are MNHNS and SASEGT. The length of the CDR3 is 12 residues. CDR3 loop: CASEGATDTQYF. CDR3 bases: TGTGCCAGTGAGGGGGCCACAGATACGCAGTATTTT.

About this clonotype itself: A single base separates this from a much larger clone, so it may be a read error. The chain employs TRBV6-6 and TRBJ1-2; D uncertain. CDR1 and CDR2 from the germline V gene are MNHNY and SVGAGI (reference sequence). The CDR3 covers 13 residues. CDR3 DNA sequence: TGTGCCAGCAGGGACTACGAGGGCTATGGCCACACCTTC. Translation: CASRDYEGYGHTF.

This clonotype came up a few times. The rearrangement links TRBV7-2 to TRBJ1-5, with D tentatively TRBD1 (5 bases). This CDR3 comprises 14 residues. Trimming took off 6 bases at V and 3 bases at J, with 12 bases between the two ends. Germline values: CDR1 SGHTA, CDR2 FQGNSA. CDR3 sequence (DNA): TGTGCCAGCAGGGAGGGACTTCCCAATCAGCCCCAGCATTTT. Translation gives CASREGLPNQPQHF.

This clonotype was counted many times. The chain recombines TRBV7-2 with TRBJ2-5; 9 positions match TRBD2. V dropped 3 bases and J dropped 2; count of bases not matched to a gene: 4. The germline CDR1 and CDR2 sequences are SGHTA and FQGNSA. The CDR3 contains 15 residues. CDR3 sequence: CASSLASGAQETQYF. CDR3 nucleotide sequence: TGTGCCAGCAGCTTGGCTAGCGGGGCGCAAGAGACCCAGTACTTC.

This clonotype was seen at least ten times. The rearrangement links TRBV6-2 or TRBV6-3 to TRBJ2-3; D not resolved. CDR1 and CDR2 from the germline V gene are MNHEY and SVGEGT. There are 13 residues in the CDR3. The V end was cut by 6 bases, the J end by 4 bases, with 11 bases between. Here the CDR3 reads CASSQPQADTQYF. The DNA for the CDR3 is TGTGCCAGCAGCCAGCCACAAGCAGATACGCAGTATTTT.

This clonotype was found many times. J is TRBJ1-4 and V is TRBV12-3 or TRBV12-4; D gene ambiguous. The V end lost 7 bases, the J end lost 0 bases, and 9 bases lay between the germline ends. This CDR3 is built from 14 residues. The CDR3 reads CASKDGATNEKLFF. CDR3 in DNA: TGTGCCAGCAAGGACGGCGCAACTAATGAAAAACTGTTTTTT.

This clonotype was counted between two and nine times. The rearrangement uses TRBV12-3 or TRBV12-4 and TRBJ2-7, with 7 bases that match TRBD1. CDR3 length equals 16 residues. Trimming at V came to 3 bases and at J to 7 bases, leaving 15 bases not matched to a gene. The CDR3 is CASSFQQGSPYNEQYF. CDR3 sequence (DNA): TGTGCCAGCAGTTTCCAACAGGGGAGCCCCTACAATGAGCAGTACTTC.

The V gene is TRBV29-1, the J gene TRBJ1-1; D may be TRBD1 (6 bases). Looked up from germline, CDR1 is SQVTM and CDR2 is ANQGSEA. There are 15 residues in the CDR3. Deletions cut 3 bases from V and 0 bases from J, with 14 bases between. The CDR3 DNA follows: TGCAGCGTTGATTCGGGGACAAGATTGAACACTGAAGCTTTCTTT. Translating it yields CSVDSGTRLNTEAFF.

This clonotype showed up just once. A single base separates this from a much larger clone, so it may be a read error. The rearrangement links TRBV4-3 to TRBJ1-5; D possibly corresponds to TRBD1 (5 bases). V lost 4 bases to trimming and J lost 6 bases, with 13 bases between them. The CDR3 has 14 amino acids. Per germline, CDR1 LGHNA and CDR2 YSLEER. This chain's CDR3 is CASSRDGGPQPQHF. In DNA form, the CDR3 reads TGCGCCAGCAGCCGAGATGGGGGTCCTCAGCCCCAGCATTTT.

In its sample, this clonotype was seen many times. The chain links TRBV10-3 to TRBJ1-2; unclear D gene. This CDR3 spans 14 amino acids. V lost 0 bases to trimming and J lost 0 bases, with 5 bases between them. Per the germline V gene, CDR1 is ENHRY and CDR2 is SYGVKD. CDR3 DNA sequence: TGTGCCATCAGTGAGTCGGCTTCTAACTATGGCTACACCTTC. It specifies CAISESASNYGYTF.

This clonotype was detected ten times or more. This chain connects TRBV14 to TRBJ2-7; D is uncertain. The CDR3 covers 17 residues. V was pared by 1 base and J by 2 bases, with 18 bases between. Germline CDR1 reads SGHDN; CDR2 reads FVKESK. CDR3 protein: CASSQVHSGVSPYEQYF. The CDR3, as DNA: TGTGCCAGCAGCCAAGTACATTCAGGAGTTTCGCCCTACGAGCAGTACTTC.

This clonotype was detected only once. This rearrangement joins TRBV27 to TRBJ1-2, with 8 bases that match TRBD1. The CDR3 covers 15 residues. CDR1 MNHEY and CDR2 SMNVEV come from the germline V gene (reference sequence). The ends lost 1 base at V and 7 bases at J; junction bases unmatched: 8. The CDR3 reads CASSLFQGAMSGYTF. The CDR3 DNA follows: TGTGCCAGCAGTTTATTCCAGGGGGCAATGAGTGGCTACACCTTC.

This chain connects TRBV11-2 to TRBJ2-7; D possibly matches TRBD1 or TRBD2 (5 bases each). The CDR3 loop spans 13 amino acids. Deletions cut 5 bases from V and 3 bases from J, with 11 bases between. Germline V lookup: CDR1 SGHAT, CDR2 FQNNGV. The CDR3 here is CASSPRDVYEQYF. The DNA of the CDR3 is TGTGCCAGCAGCCCCCGGGACGTCTACGAGCAGTACTTC.

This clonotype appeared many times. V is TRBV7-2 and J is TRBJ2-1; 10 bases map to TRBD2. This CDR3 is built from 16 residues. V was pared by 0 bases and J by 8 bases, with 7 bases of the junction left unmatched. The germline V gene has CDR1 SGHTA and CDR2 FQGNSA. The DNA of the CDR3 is TGTGCCAGCAGCTTAGCCCCTAGCGGGGGCGGGCATGAGCAGTTCTTC. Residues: CASSLAPSGGGHEQFF.

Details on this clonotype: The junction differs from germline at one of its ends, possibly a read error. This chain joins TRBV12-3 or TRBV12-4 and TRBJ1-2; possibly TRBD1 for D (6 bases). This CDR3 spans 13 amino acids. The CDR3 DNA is TGTGCCAGCAGTTTTACAGGGTCCTATGACTACACCTTC. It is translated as CASSFTGSYDYTF.

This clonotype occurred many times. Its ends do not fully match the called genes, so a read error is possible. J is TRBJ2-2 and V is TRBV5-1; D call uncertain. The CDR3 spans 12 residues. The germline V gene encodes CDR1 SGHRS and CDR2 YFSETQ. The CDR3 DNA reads TGTGCCAGCAGCATAAACACCGGGGAGCTGTTTTTT. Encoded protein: CASSINTGELFF.